This is a list of T cell receptor beta chains from one sample in a study of cytomegalovirus exposure and HLA in healthy donors. Assay used: immunoSEQ multiplex PCR; TCRdb lists only in-frame clones, some missing. This sample has about 150,000 clones, with 80% to 90% found just once. Sequenced input: PBMCs. The receptor set was obtained from a woman aged 18-29 years in good health and CMV-seronegative. The CDR3 runs from the conserved cysteine through the conserved F or W. D genes are given only for firm matches. Rows may omit the clone size; those that give it use once, few, many or a size class.

V: TRBV6-4
size: .
J: TRBJ2-2
D: .
CDR3: CASSDLEAGELFF
DNA: TGTGCCAGCAGTGACTTGGAGGCCGGGGAGCTGTTTTTT

V: TRBV6-5
size: .
J: TRBJ2-5
D: .
CDR3: CATEPSGVGTQYF
DNA: TGTGCCACAGAACCCTCGGGTGTTGGGACCCAGTACTTC

V: TRBV4-2
size: .
J: TRBJ2-7
D: .
CDR3: CASSQDRNQADEQYF
DNA: TGTGCCAGCAGCCAAGATAGAAACCAGGCTGACGAGCAGTACTTC

V: TRBV4-3
size: .
J: TRBJ2-5
D: TRBD2
CDR3: CASSQGNLAGGLVTQYF
DNA: TGCGCCAGCAGCCAAGGAAACCTAGCGGGAGGACTAGTAACCCAGTACTTC

V: TRBV2
size: few
J: TRBJ1-5
D: .
CDR3: CASSEFSVGQPQHF
DNA: TGTGCCAGCAGTGAGTTTTCTGTCGGGCAGCCCCAGCATTTT

V: TRBV4-2
size: .
J: TRBJ2-5
D: TRBD2
CDR3: CASSPSGTSGRLAQYF
DNA: TGTGCCAGCAGCCCTTCCGGGACTAGCGGGAGATTGGCCCAGTACTTC

V: TRBV7-9
size: .
J: TRBJ2-7
D: .
CDR3: CSSSLRPYEQYF
DNA: TGTTCCAGCAGCTTACGTCCCTACGAGCAGTACTTC

V: TRBV7-9
size: few
J: TRBJ1-4
D: .
CDR3: CASSLRGKTNEKLFF
DNA: TGTGCCAGCAGCTTACGGGGGAAGACTAATGAAAAACTGTTTTTT

V: TRBV28
size: .
J: TRBJ2-7
D: .
CDR3: CASSLRDTYEQYF
DNA: TGTGCCAGCAGTTTAAGGGACACCTACGAGCAGTACTTC

V: TRBV18
size: .
J: TRBJ2-7
D: .
CDR3: CASSQLRDSYEQYF
DNA: TGTGCCAGCTCACAGCTCAGGGATTCCTACGAGCAGTACTTC

V: TRBV9
size: few
J: TRBJ2-3
D: TRBD2
CDR3: CASSDALAGVGDTQYF
DNA: TGTGCCAGCAGCGACGCTCTAGCGGGAGTTGGAGATACGCAGTATTTT

V: TRBV7-6
size: .
J: TRBJ2-3
D: .
CDR3: CASSLVHTDTQYF
DNA: TGTGCCAGCAGCTTAGTTCACACAGATACGCAGTATTTT

V: TRBV6-4
size: .
J: TRBJ2-2
D: .
CDR3: CASSRTAENTGELFF
DNA: TGTGCCAGCAGCAGGACAGCGGAGAACACCGGGGAGCTGTTTTTT

V: TRBV9
size: .
J: TRBJ1-2
D: TRBD1
CDR3: CASSSGTGGIYGYTF
DNA: TGTGCCAGCAGCTCTGGGACAGGGGGGATCTATGGCTACACCTTC

V: TRBV19
size: .
J: TRBJ2-7
D: TRBD1
CDR3: CASSKLPGQTYEQYF
DNA: TGTGCCAGTAGTAAACTTCCGGGACAGACCTACGAGCAGTACTTC

V: TRBV10-1
size: .
J: TRBJ2-3
D: .
CDR3: CASSRTNVGRDTQYF
DNA: TGCGCCAGCAGTAGGACTAACGTCGGACGGGATACGCAGTATTTT

V: TRBV7-9
size: .
J: TRBJ1-4
D: .
CDR3: CASSQTGRSAANEKLFF
DNA: TGTGCCAGCAGCCAAACAGGGAGATCAGCGGCTAATGAAAAACTGTTTTTT

V: TRBV28
size: few
J: TRBJ2-7
D: .
CDR3: CASSFVLRGPSTYEQYF
DNA: TGTGCCAGCAGTTTCGTTCTCAGGGGACCTTCAACCTACGAGCAGTACTTC

V: TRBV28
size: .
J: TRBJ1-5
D: .
CDR3: CASSPRTGYSNQPQHF
DNA: TGTGCCAGCAGTCCGCGAACAGGGTATAGCAATCAGCCCCAGCATTTT

V: TRBV14
size: .
J: TRBJ1-6
D: TRBD1
CDR3: CASSQENRGDSPLHF
DNA: TGTGCCAGCAGCCAAGAGAACAGGGGAGATTCACCCCTCCACTTT

V: TRBV4-3
size: .
J: TRBJ1-3
D: .
CDR3: CASSQDWSGLFSGNTIYF
DNA: TGCGCCAGCAGCCAAGATTGGTCAGGGCTATTCTCTGGAAACACCATATATTTT

V: TRBV5-1
size: .
J: TRBJ1-2
D: TRBD1
CDR3: CASRPGQSNYGYTF
DNA: TGCGCCAGCAGACCGGGACAGTCTAACTATGGCTACACCTTC

V: TRBV2
size: .
J: TRBJ1-6
D: TRBD1
CDR3: CASSSQGRGANSPLHF
DNA: TGTGCCAGCAGTAGCCAGGGCAGGGGGGCTAATTCACCCCTCCACTTT

V: TRBV29-1
size: .
J: TRBJ1-1
D: TRBD1
CDR3: CSVAGQPNTEAFF
DNA: TGCAGCGTTGCGGGACAGCCGAACACTGAAGCTTTCTTT

V: TRBV7-9
size: .
J: TRBJ1-4
D: .
CDR3: CSSSLAIRRVSVKKLFF
DNA: TGTTCCAGCAGCTTAGCTATACGTCGGGTCAGCGTTAAAAAACTGTTTTTT

V: TRBV7-8
size: .
J: TRBJ2-1
D: .
CDR3: CASSSGFTYNEQFF
DNA: TGTGCCAGCAGCTCCGGGTTCACCTACAATGAGCAGTTCTTC

V: TRBV12-5
size: .
J: TRBJ2-5
D: .
CDR3: CASGLAETQYF
DNA: TGTGCTAGTGGCTTAGCGGAGACCCAGTACTTC

V: TRBV5-1
size: .
J: TRBJ2-5
D: TRBD2
CDR3: CASSSPSSGAETQYF
DNA: TGCGCCAGCAGCTCGCCTTCTAGCGGAGCGGAGACCCAGTACTTC

V: TRBV5-1
size: .
J: TRBJ2-5
D: .
CDR3: CASSLLEAGETQYF
DNA: TGCGCCAGCAGCCTCCTGGAAGCAGGAGAGACCCAGTACTTC

V: TRBV11-2
size: .
J: TRBJ2-5
D: TRBD2
CDR3: CASSPLAGAWETQYF
DNA: TGTGCCAGCAGCCCCTTAGCGGGGGCCTGGGAGACCCAGTACTTC

V: TRBV19
size: .
J: TRBJ2-5
D: TRBD2
CDR3: CASSMGGRKVETQYF
DNA: TGTGCCAGTAGTATGGGCGGGAGGAAGGTAGAGACCCAGTACTTC

V: TRBV6-5
size: few
J: TRBJ2-7
D: .
CDR3: CASSRTDSGYEQYF
DNA: TGTGCCAGCAGTCGAACGGACAGCGGCTACGAGCAGTACTTC

V: TRBV7-3
size: .
J: TRBJ1-2
D: .
CDR3: CASSPGARYGYTF
DNA: TGTGCCAGCAGCCCAGGGGCTAGATATGGCTACACCTTC

V: TRBV6-1
size: .
J: TRBJ1-1
D: .
CDR3: CASRLRGAGGTEAFF
DNA: TGTGCCAGCAGACTTAGGGGAGCGGGGGGGACTGAAGCTTTCTTT

V: TRBV5-1
size: .
J: TRBJ2-7
D: .
CDR3: CASSFGPFSYEQYF
DNA: TGCGCCAGCAGCTTCGGTCCCTTCTCCTACGAGCAGTACTTC